In its sample, the clone carrying this T cell receptor beta chain was seen a few times. The source of the sample is a study of cytomegalovirus exposure and HLA in healthy donors. The CDR3 length is 16 residues. V was shortened by 4 bases and J by 5 bases, with 18 bases between the two germline ends. Germline V gene data show CDR1 as SGHRS and CDR2 as YFSETQ. The PCR ran on 60 Vbeta and 13 Jbeta primers. Sequencing was performed with immunoSEQ multiplex PCR; in TCRdb, only in-frame clones are kept and a portion is missing. The sample carries about 190,000 clones, about 85% recorded once. The receptor's source is a woman in her forties or fifties in good health and CMV-seropositive. The chain has TRBV5-1 and TRBJ1-4; no clear D gene. The sequencing input was PBMCs. The CDR3 region has the DNA TGCGCCAGCAGCCCTGAAGGAGGCAGAACCAATGAAAAACTGTTTTTT. Translating gives CASSPEGGRTNEKLFF.